The rows below give T cell receptor beta chains drawn from one sample of a study of early T cells in non-severe SARS-CoV-2 infection. TCRdb reprocessed the 5' RACE reads via MiXCR and lists one record per CDR3 protein. The sample yields 90,000 to 120,000 distinct CDR3 sequences, 8.5% to 14% seen once. The sequencing input was whole blood. These receptors all come from an adult who was a healthcare worker with PCR-confirmed SARS-CoV-2 infection or an uninfected control (not recorded which). Each CDR3 is given with its conserved first and last residue. Fields, in order: D gene, CDR3 length, clone size, J gene, V gene, CDR3 protein, CDR3 DNA. A D gene is named only where the DNA matches it firmly. Some rows mark clone size as missing; the rest say once, few, many or name a class of expanded clone.

d_gene: NA
len: 15
abundance: NA
j_gene: TRBJ2-2
v_gene: TRBV2
CDR3aa: CASRREGADTGELFF
CDR3nt: TGTGCCAGCAGAAGGGAGGGGGCGGACACCGGGGAGCTGTTTTTT

d_gene: TRBD2
len: 16
abundance: few
j_gene: TRBJ2-7
v_gene: TRBV2
CDR3aa: CASSKERTSGVYEQYF
CDR3nt: TGTGCCAGCAGTAAGGAACGCACTAGCGGGGTCTACGAGCAGTACTTC

d_gene: NA
len: 15
abundance: many
j_gene: TRBJ2-1
v_gene: TRBV28
CDR3aa: CASSFSELVYDEQFF
CDR3nt: TGTGCCAGCAGTTTTTCGGAGTTGGTTTACGATGAGCAGTTCTTC

d_gene: TRBD1
len: 12
abundance: few
j_gene: TRBJ1-1
v_gene: TRBV12-5
CDR3aa: CASGSGTGEAFF
CDR3nt: TGTGCTAGTGGTTCGGGGACAGGTGAAGCTTTCTTT

d_gene: TRBD1
len: 13
abundance: many
j_gene: TRBJ2-1
v_gene: TRBV20-1
CDR3aa: CSASRGLDNEQFF
CDR3nt: TGCAGTGCTAGCAGGGGGCTTGACAATGAGCAGTTCTTC

d_gene: NA
len: 14
abundance: many
j_gene: TRBJ2-2
v_gene: TRBV28
CDR3aa: CASDGRTNTGELFF
CDR3nt: TGTGCCAGCGACGGACGTACGAACACCGGGGAGCTGTTTTTT

d_gene: NA
len: 16
abundance: many
j_gene: TRBJ2-2
v_gene: TRBV7-2
CDR3aa: CASSFSSSGYTGELFF
CDR3nt: TGTGCCAGCAGCTTTTCCTCGAGCGGATACACCGGGGAGCTGTTTTTT

d_gene: NA
len: 16
abundance: NA
j_gene: TRBJ2-6
v_gene: TRBV6-1
CDR3aa: CATTPGVGSGANVLTF
CDR3nt: TGTGCCACCACCCCGGGCGTAGGCTCTGGGGCCAACGTCCTGACTTTC

d_gene: NA
len: 16
abundance: many
j_gene: TRBJ2-3
v_gene: TRBV7-2
CDR3aa: CASTHRAGGGTDTQYF
CDR3nt: TGTGCCAGCACCCATCGGGCCGGCGGGGGCACAGATACGCAGTATTTT

d_gene: NA
len: 12
abundance: many
j_gene: TRBJ2-7
v_gene: TRBV20-1
CDR3aa: CSAMRNSYEQYF
CDR3nt: TGCAGTGCTATGAGGAACAGCTACGAGCAGTACTTC

d_gene: TRBD1
len: 15
abundance: NA
j_gene: TRBJ2-5
v_gene: TRBV15
CDR3aa: CATSSRTGPQETQYF
CDR3nt: TGTGCCACCAGCAGCCGGACAGGCCCCCAAGAGACCCAGTACTTC

d_gene: NA
len: 13
abundance: many
j_gene: TRBJ2-5
v_gene: TRBV7-9
CDR3aa: CASSLVTEETQYF
CDR3nt: TGTGCCAGCAGCTTAGTGACGGAAGAGACCCAGTACTTC

d_gene: NA
len: 14
abundance: NA
j_gene: TRBJ2-7
v_gene: TRBV28
CDR3aa: CASSFADSSYEQYF
CDR3nt: TGTGCCAGCAGTTTTGCAGATAGCTCCTACGAGCAGTACTTC

d_gene: TRBD2
len: 14
abundance: NA
j_gene: TRBJ2-1
v_gene: TRBV5-1
CDR3aa: CASRRGGSYNEQFF
CDR3nt: TGCGCCAGCCGCCGCGGCGGGAGCTACAATGAGCAGTTCTTC

d_gene: NA
len: 13
abundance: NA
j_gene: TRBJ2-3
v_gene: TRBV28
CDR3aa: CASSFSAADTQYF
CDR3nt: TGTGCCAGCAGTTTTTCGGCCGCAGATACGCAGTATTTT

d_gene: NA
len: 16
abundance: many
j_gene: TRBJ2-3
v_gene: TRBV5-1
CDR3aa: CASSRYSGLSTDTQYF
CDR3nt: TGCGCCAGCAGCCGTTATAGCGGACTAAGCACAGATACGCAGTATTTT

d_gene: TRBD2
len: 17
abundance: NA
j_gene: TRBJ2-4
v_gene: TRBV7-9
CDR3aa: CASSGQASGLAKNIQYF
CDR3nt: TGTGCCAGCAGCGGACAAGCTAGCGGGCTAGCCAAAAACATTCAGTACTTC

d_gene: TRBD1
len: 12
abundance: many
j_gene: TRBJ1-1
v_gene: TRBV20-1
CDR3aa: CSAKDRGAEAFF
CDR3nt: TGCAGTGCAAAGGACAGGGGCGCTGAAGCTTTCTTT

d_gene: TRBD2
len: 16
abundance: many
j_gene: TRBJ2-1
v_gene: TRBV11-2
CDR3aa: CASRRDEREGYNEQFF
CDR3nt: TGTGCCAGCAGACGCGACGAGCGGGAGGGGTACAATGAGCAGTTCTTC

d_gene: TRBD1
len: 14
abundance: few
j_gene: TRBJ2-7
v_gene: TRBV28
CDR3aa: CASSPYRDRYEQYF
CDR3nt: TGTGCCAGCAGTCCCTACAGGGACAGGTACGAGCAGTACTTC

d_gene: TRBD1
len: 15
abundance: few
j_gene: TRBJ2-5
v_gene: TRBV4-1
CDR3aa: CASSQLGTAQETQYF
CDR3nt: TGCGCCAGCAGCCAGCTAGGGACAGCCCAAGAGACCCAGTACTTC

d_gene: NA
len: 16
abundance: few
j_gene: TRBJ2-2
v_gene: TRBV19
CDR3aa: CASSPDPRKVTGELFF
CDR3nt: TGTGCCAGTAGCCCCGACCCACGAAAGGTCACCGGGGAGCTGTTTTTT

d_gene: NA
len: 10
abundance: once
j_gene: TRBJ2-1
v_gene: TRBV6-2/TRBV6-3
CDR3aa: CASGFLRTFF
CDR3nt: TGTGCCAGCGGTTTTCTGAGAACGTTCTTC

d_gene: NA
len: 14
abundance: many
j_gene: TRBJ2-2
v_gene: TRBV7-2
CDR3aa: CATGDGANTGELFF
CDR3nt: TGTGCCACAGGGGACGGAGCGAACACCGGGGAGCTGTTTTTT